The source of this T cell receptor beta chain is a study of blood T cell repertoires in COVID-19. Study information: Acute and convalescent COVID-19 specimens originated in the United States, Italy and Spain. Sample material is recorded as cDNA or gDNA derived from T cells, B-cell-depleted T cells, or PBMCs.

In the study's own analysis: Reference gene primer amplification gave estimated nucleated cell counts. Sequenced by immunoSEQ multiplex PCR; TCRdb stores in-frame clones only, minus some. The V and J calls and clone size were taken over from that table, and D and trimming were inferred from the DNA. Among 13,000 or so clones, roughly 89% were seen once, and the ten largest hold more than 20%. This clone was counted between two and nine times. The CDR3 loop spans 11 amino acids. The V end was cut by 6 bases, the J end by 3 bases, with 7 bases between. The germline gives CDR1 SQVTM, CDR2 ANQGSEA. The sample was peripheral blood. V and J are TRBV29-1 and TRBJ2-3; D call uncertain. The clonotype comes from a human donor with active COVID-19. The donor label of this sample is uncertain. For the CDR3, the DNA is TGCAGCGTAGCAGCGACAGATACGCAGTATTTT. Protein: CSVAATDTQYF.